This TCR beta chain was obtained from a study of T cell repertoires in cytomegalovirus infection. Study-wide results and caveats: Clonotype analysis showed dominance of the ex vivo response by HLA-C-restricted CMV-specific TCR beta clonotypes.

Via MiXCR, TCRdb re-called the reads, giving one row per CDR3 protein. The sample carries some 900,000 distinct CDR3 sequences, around a third recorded once. This clonotype was detected only a few times. Its antigen is undetermined. The CDR3 has 20 residues. Germline assignment: CDR1 SGHAT and CDR2 FQNNGV. Trimming took off 0 bases at V and 5 bases at J, with 27 bases between the two ends. The receptor was derived from a human donor in good health (CMV status not recorded). Some clones in this sample may be carry-over from other donors' samples. This sequence joins TRBV11-2 and TRBJ2-3, with D perhaps matching TRBD2 (7 bases). This sample comprised cultured CD8+ T cells from PBMCs, obtained from culture after CMV antigen stimulation. The DNA for the CDR3 is TGTGCCAGCAGCTTAGATGAAATAATAACTGGGAGGGGGTTGTTAGATACGCAGTATTTT. It codes for CASSLDEIITGRGLLDTQYF.